This record covers a single T cell receptor (beta chain). Antigen specificity is unknown. This sample was taken from a study of somatic mutations in cytotoxic T cells in rheumatoid arthritis. Study summary: A roughly 30 ml EDTA sample of patient blood was drawn right after diagnosis, before any treatment.

Overall study findings and caveats: The study found that the largest CD8+ clone exceeded 20% of CD8+ cells in about an eighth of the roughly 65 patients.

Sequencing was performed with immunoSEQ multiplex PCR; in TCRdb, only in-frame clones are kept and a portion is missing. The sample consists of 15,000 to 20,000 clones, roughly four fifths of them appearing once. CDR3 length: 14 amino acids. V shed 4 bases and J shed 1 base, with 10 bases lying between them. Germline V gives CDR1 ENHRY, CDR2 SYGVKD. This receptor was obtained from a woman aged 45-60 years with rheumatoid arthritis. V is TRBV10-3 and J is TRBJ2-5; D is unclear. The sequencing input was CD8+ T cells sorted from blood. CDR3 DNA: TGTGCCATCAGTGCAACAGAGCTCCAAGAGACCCAGTACTTC. The encoded protein is CAISATELQETQYF.